This T cell receptor (beta chain) appears in the sequencing data of a study of cytomegalovirus exposure and HLA in healthy donors. The study, taken as a whole, reports: In an earlier analysis, about 87% or about 30%: the productive usage of most TCR beta V segments. Three CMV-associated chains were confirmed in vitro to be specific for CMV antigens. An analysis that was carried out later associated 16,000 or so TCR beta sequences with HLA alleles at 0.05 false discovery rate.

A word on this clone: The antigen is unknown.

J was trimmed by 1 base and V by 4 bases; bases with no gene match: 5. This CDR3 contains 16 residues. The germline CDR1 and CDR2 sequences are MNHNS and SASEGT. PCR amplification relied on 60 Vbeta primers (plus 13 Jbeta primers). Libraries were prepared by immunoSEQ multiplex PCR; TCRdb keeps only in-frame clonotypes and omits some of them. Among 100,000 or so clones listed, roughly 76% were seen once. The sequence derives from a woman in her forties in good health and CMV-seropositive. The J gene is TRBJ2-7, the V gene TRBV6-1; 12 bases line up with TRBD1. Sequenced: PBMCs. The chain's CDR3 is CASSGLGQGASYEQYF. The CDR3 DNA sequence: TGTGCCAGCAGTGGATTGGGACAGGGGGCTTCCTACGAGCAGTACTTC.